This passage covers 20 T cell receptor beta chains from one sample sequenced in a study of blood T cell repertoires in COVID-19. Generated by immunoSEQ multiplex PCR, the TCRdb table keeps only in-frame clones and is missing some. The sample lists around 250,000 clones, 70% to 90% occurring once. The sample taken for sequencing was peripheral blood. The receptors derive from a man in his fifties or sixties with acute or convalescent COVID-19.

J is TRBJ1-4 and V is TRBV5-4; D remains ambiguous. V shed 4 bases and J shed 0 bases, with 13 bases lying between them. This CDR3 region has 16 residues. The V gene's germline CDR1 is SGHNT and CDR2 YYREEE (reference sequence). The CDR3 DNA follows: TGTGCCAGCAGCGATAGACGGGGTGCAACTAATGAAAAACTGTTTTTT. Translating it yields CASSDRRGATNEKLFF.

The CDR3 bases are TGTGCCAGCGCCCTCCCGGGGGGCTACGAGCAGTACTTC. Amino acid sequence: CASALPGGYEQYF. The chain uses TRBV6-5 and TRBJ2-7; 7 bases align to TRBD2. This CDR3 is built from 13 residues. The germline CDR1 and CDR2 sequences are MNHEY and SVGAGI. V was pared by 8 bases and J by 3 bases, with 7 bases of the junction left unmatched.

The chain employs TRBV5-8 and TRBJ2-3; D gene uncertain. Trimming took 1 base from V and 8 from J, leaving 8 bases between them. The CDR3 is made up of 12 amino acids. Germline values: CDR1 SGHTS, CDR2 YDEGEE. The DNA of the CDR3 is TGTGCCAGCAGCTTGTTCCCGAGTACGCAGTATTTT. Its protein product is CASSLFPSTQYF.

The rearrangement links TRBV6-6 to TRBJ2-7, with 10 bases lining up with TRBD2. Germline-derived CDR1 and CDR2 are MNHNY and SVGAGI (reference sequence). This CDR3 is 16 amino acids long. V shed 1 base and J 0 bases; nucleotides not matched to a gene: 3. The CDR3 sequence is CASSYWTSGHSYEQYF. CDR3 nucleotides: TGTGCCAGCAGTTACTGGACTAGCGGCCACTCCTACGAGCAGTACTTC.

The genes are TRBV7-9 and TRBJ2-1; no clear D gene. Germline loops: CDR1 SEHNR, CDR2 FQNEAQ (reference sequence). This CDR3 has 11 residues. V was shortened by 1 base and J by 13 bases, with 8 bases between the two germline ends. For the CDR3, the DNA is TGTGCCAGCAGCTTAGGTAGAGCCCAGTTCTTC. Translation gives CASSLGRAQFF.

This sequence joins TRBV5-1 and TRBJ1-1; perhaps TRBD1 as D (6 bases). The V end lost 1 base, the J end lost 5 bases, and 18 bases lay between the germline ends. The V gene's germline CDR1 is SGHRS and CDR2 YFSETQ. CDR3 length: 16 amino acids. Written as DNA, the CDR3 is TGCGCCAGCAGCTTGAGGGAAATTCAGGGGAGTACTGAAGCTTTCTTT. Protein sequence: CASSLREIQGSTEAFF.

The rearrangement links TRBV3-1 (or the pseudogene TRBV3-2) to TRBJ1-1; 7 bases agree with TRBD1. This CDR3 is 12 amino acids long. The germline gives CDR1 LGHDT, CDR2 YNNKEL (reference sequence). The junction had 0 bases not matched to a gene; V was cut back by 2 bases and J by 6 bases. As DNA, the CDR3 is TGTGCCAGCAGCCAAAGGGGGCCTGAAGCTTTCTTT. Translation gives CASSQRGPEAFF.

This chain connects TRBV11-3 to TRBJ2-7; 8 nucleotides match TRBD2. Germline V CDR1 and CDR2: SGHNT, YENEEA. The CDR3 is 16 residues long. Losses at the gene ends were 4 bases for V and 4 bases for J; bases not matched to a gene: 12. The CDR3 region has the DNA TGTGCCAGCAGCTCTCCACCGGGGGGGGCGAGTTACGAGCAGTACTTC. Translation gives CASSSPPGGASYEQYF. Looking up the rest from reference TRBV11-3 and TRBJ2-7 gives the full variable domain: EAGVVQSPRYKIIEKKQPVAFWCNPISGHNTLYWYLQNLGQGPELLIRYENEEAVDDSQLPKDRFSAERLKGVDSTLKIQPAELGDSAVYLCASSSPPGGASYEQYFGPGTRLTVT.

The chain recombines TRBV6-5 with TRBJ2-3; 13 bases are a match to TRBD2. Germline V gene data show CDR1 as MNHEY and CDR2 as SVGAGI. Trimming took 8 bases from V and 2 from J; bases not matched to a gene: 4. The CDR3 has 15 amino acids. For the CDR3, the DNA is TGTGCCAGCCCCGGACTAGCGGGAGTCACAGATACGCAGTATTTT. Amino acid sequence: CASPGLAGVTDTQYF.

The genes are TRBV19 and TRBJ1-1, with D perhaps TRBD1 (5 bases). CDR1 and CDR2 (germline): LNHDA, SQIVND (reference sequence). Trimming took off 5 bases at V and 5 bases at J, with 15 bases between the two ends. This CDR3 region has 14 residues. The CDR3 DNA reads as TGTGCCAGTAGTCCCCGGACCCGGGGGACTGAAGCTTTCTTT. Residues: CASSPRTRGTEAFF.

A remark on this clone: One end of the junction is discordant with germline, which a read error may explain. This chain connects TRBV7-7 to TRBJ2-5; D is possibly TRBD1 (5 bases). The germline V gene encodes CDR1 SSHAT and CDR2 FNYEAQ (reference sequence). The length of the CDR3 is 13 residues. The CDR3 protein is CASSRQPQETQYF. As DNA, the CDR3 is TGTGCTAGCAGTAGACAGCCCCAAGAGACCCAGTACTTC.

J is TRBJ1-4 and V is TRBV6-5; TRBD1 agrees at 8 bases. CDR3 length equals 15 residues. V shed 10 bases and J 4 bases; nucleotides not matched to a gene: 11. Germline V gene lookup returns CDR1 MNHEY and CDR2 SVGAGI. This CDR3 is CATNPDRGRNEKLFF. CDR3 DNA: TGTGCCACCAACCCCGACAGGGGCCGTAATGAAAAACTGTTTTTT.

The chain carries TRBV19 and TRBJ2-7, with 7 bases fitting TRBD1. The V gene's germline CDR1 is LNHDA and CDR2 SQIVND (reference sequence). V was pared by 7 bases and J by 2 bases, with 11 bases of the junction left unmatched. The CDR3 extends over 15 amino acids. The CDR3 loop reads CASTLSGQGAYEQYF. CDR3 nucleotides: TGTGCCAGTACCCTAAGTGGGCAGGGGGCCTACGAGCAGTACTTC. Looking up the rest from reference TRBV19 and TRBJ2-7 gives the full variable domain: DGGITQSPKYLFRKEGQNVTLSCEQNLNHDAMYWYRQDPGQGLRLIYYSQIVNDFQKGDIAEGYSVSREKKESFPLTVTSAQKNPTAFYLCASTLSGQGAYEQYFGPGTRLTVT.

The sample holds one count of this clone. V is TRBV14 and J is TRBJ2-1; 13 positions match TRBD2. There are 15 residues in the CDR3. Trimming removed 4 bases from V and 6 bases from J; junction bases left unmatched: 3. CDR1 is SGHDN, CDR2 FVKESK, per germline. The CDR3 reads CASSRGLAGVNEQFF. The CDR3 coding sequence is TGTGCCAGCAGCCGTGGACTAGCGGGAGTCAATGAGCAGTTCTTC.

The chain uses TRBV7-2 and TRBJ1-4; 7 positions match TRBD1. Germline-derived CDR1 and CDR2 are SGHTA and FQGNSA. V gave up 5 bases and J gave up 11 bases; unmatched junction bases: 14. This CDR3 spans 15 amino acids. The CDR3 loop reads CASSLGTVSFAKLFF. In DNA, the CDR3 is TGTGCCAGCAGCCTCGGGACAGTCTCCTTTGCGAAACTGTTTTTT.

This clone was counted a single time. The rearrangement links TRBV11-2 to TRBJ2-1; tentative D call: TRBD2 (6 bases). This CDR3 spans 17 amino acids. In germline, CDR1 is SGHAT, CDR2 FQNNGV. With 5 bases removed from V and 2 bases from J, the gap between germline ends came to 19 bases. The chain's CDR3 is CASSRRSLATTYNEQFF. CDR3 nucleotide sequence: TGTGCCAGCAGCCGCCGGTCCCTAGCGACCACCTACAATGAGCAGTTCTTC.

This rearrangement joins TRBV28 to TRBJ1-2, with 9 bases matching TRBD1. The V gene's germline CDR1 is MDHEN and CDR2 SYDVKM. V was clipped by 4 bases and J by 8 bases; unmatched bases: 5. This CDR3 region has 13 residues. DNA for the CDR3: TGTGCCAGCAGTTCACAGGGGGCGCTCGGCTACACCTTC. It is translated as CASSSQGALGYTF.

The gene calls are TRBV5-1 and TRBJ1-4; the match to TRBD1 covers 7 bases. Trimming took 9 bases from V and 0 from J; bases not matched to a gene: 14. CDR1 is SGHRS, CDR2 YFSETQ, per germline. The CDR3 consists of 17 residues. CDR3 nucleotide sequence: TGCGCCACCCGGACAGGCCGTTCTCATGCAACTAATGAAAAACTGTTTTTT. Translating gives CATRTGRSHATNEKLFF.

The rearrangement links TRBV2 to TRBJ1-1; a weak D match, TRBD1 (6 bases). CDR1 SNHLY and CDR2 FYNNEI come from the germline V gene. Trimming left V 6 bases short and J 0 bases short, with 14 bases between. The CDR3 is 15 amino acids. The CDR3 protein is CASSTLDSMNTEAFF. In DNA form, the CDR3 reads TGTGCCAGCAGCACTTTGGACAGTATGAACACTGAAGCTTTCTTT.

In DNA, the CDR3 is TGCGCCAGCAGCCAACCCAGGTACACCGGGGAGCTGTTTTTT. Residues: CASSQPRYTGELFF. The chain couples TRBV4-1 to TRBJ2-2; D remains ambiguous. Germline V gives CDR1 MGHRA, CDR2 YSYEKL. The V end lost 2 bases, the J end lost 3 bases, and 7 bases lay between the germline ends. This CDR3 comprises 14 residues.